These 20 T cell receptor beta chains came from one sample sequenced in a study of beta chain features in type 1 diabetes. Overall study findings and caveats: Across all four CD4+ subsets, people with type 1 diabetes showed modestly shorter TCRB CDR3s.

Their antigens are not known. Expressed TCRB transcripts were sequenced because the isolated RNA had all been reverse transcribed beforehand. TCRdb keeps only in-frame clones here, not all; method: immunoSEQ multiplex PCR. The sample has about 47,000 clones, approximately 43% seen once; the top ten hold around 0.13%. Sequencing input: stem cell memory CD4+ T cells from blood. The receptors stem from a young man with type 1 diabetes.

This clone has just a few counts. V is TRBV5-1 and J is TRBJ2-5; 7 bases agree with TRBD2. Trimming at V came to 0 bases and at J to 2 bases, leaving 7 bases not matched to a gene. The CDR3 contains 16 residues. The germline V gene has CDR1 SGHRS and CDR2 YFSETQ. The DNA for the CDR3 is TGCGCCAGCAGCTTGGCGCTAGCGGCATCACAAGAGACCCAGTACTTC. As protein: CASSLALAASQETQYF.

There are a few counts of this clone. The genes are TRBV30 and TRBJ2-1; D is ambiguous. CDR3 length equals 12 residues. Germline-derived CDR1 and CDR2 are GTSNPN and SVGIG (reference sequence). Trimming cost V 1 base and J 8 bases, with 9 bases left between them. CDR3 sequence: CAWSANSDEQFF. The CDR3 DNA is TGTGCCTGGAGTGCCAACAGTGATGAGCAGTTCTTC.

This sequence joins TRBV6-1 and TRBJ1-2, with TRBD1 matching over 7 bases. Germline V gene lookup returns CDR1 MNHNS and CDR2 SASEGT. CDR3 size: 14 residues. With V trimmed by 6 bases and J by 0 bases, 4 bases remained unmatched. The CDR3 spells CASSPGGANYGYTF. The CDR3 DNA is TGTGCCAGCAGCCCAGGGGGTGCTAACTATGGCTACACCTTC.

This clone has more than one count but fewer than ten. V usage is TRBV6-6 and J usage is TRBJ2-6, with D possibly TRBD2 on 6 matching bases. Germline V gene data show CDR1 as MNHNY and CDR2 as SVGAGI (reference sequence). With 2 bases removed from V and 2 bases from J, the gap between germline ends came to 10 bases. This CDR3 comprises 16 residues. The CDR3 protein is CASSYVGGAGANVLTF. The CDR3 DNA sequence: TGTGCCAGCAGTTACGTGGGCGGGGCTGGGGCCAACGTCCTGACTTTC.

The rearrangement uses TRBV29-1 and TRBJ2-1; 8 bases line up with TRBD2. The J segment lost 6 bases and the V segment lost 6 bases, leaving 13 bases of the junction unmatched. The CDR3 extends over 15 amino acids. Germline assignment: CDR1 SQVTM and CDR2 ANQGSEA. This CDR3 reads CSVRFPGLGGNEQFF. Here the CDR3 DNA reads TGCAGCGTCCGGTTCCCGGGACTAGGGGGCAATGAGCAGTTCTTC.

J is TRBJ2-3 and V is TRBV27; no clear D. V lost 1 base, J lost 2 bases, and 4 bases lay in between. Germline V gene data show CDR1 as MNHEY and CDR2 as SMNVEV (reference sequence). This CDR3 spans 13 amino acids. The CDR3 spells CASSLFNTDTQYF. In DNA, the CDR3 is TGTGCCAGCAGTTTATTTAACACAGATACGCAGTATTTT.

The table lists this clone with a few counts. The chain combines TRBV14 with TRBJ2-1; TRBD2 matches 7 bases. CDR3 length: 15 amino acids. Germline CDR1 SGHDN, CDR2 FVKESK. V lost 4 bases and J lost 0; bases outside the gene matches: 3. The CDR3 is CASSRWTSSYNEQFF. The CDR3 nucleotides are TGTGCCAGCAGCCGTTGGACTAGCTCCTACAATGAGCAGTTCTTC.

V usage is TRBV5-4 and J usage is TRBJ2-7; 9 positions agree with TRBD2. From germline, CDR1 is SGHNT and CDR2 YYREEE (reference sequence). CDR3 length equals 14 residues. The J segment lost 5 bases and the V segment lost 4 bases, leaving 7 bases of the junction unmatched. CDR3 in DNA: TGTGCCAGCAGCCGCCAAAGACTAGCGGACGAGCAGTACTTC. This encodes CASSRQRLADEQYF.

The V call is TRBV27, the J call TRBJ2-5; 9 bases match TRBD1. Germline CDR1 is MNHEY and CDR2 is SMNVEV (reference sequence). The CDR3 consists of 14 residues. With V trimmed by 6 bases and J by 5 bases, 7 bases remained unmatched. The CDR3 region has the DNA TGTGCCAGCAGCCGCACAGGGGGCGCGGAGACCCAGTACTTC. This sequence encodes CASSRTGGAETQYF.

This clone was picked up a small number of times. The V call is TRBV5-1, the J call TRBJ1-1; no firm D call. This CDR3 spans 13 amino acids. CDR1 is SGHRS and CDR2 is YFSETQ in the germline V gene. The V end was cut by 2 bases, the J end by 5 bases, with 10 bases between. The CDR3 DNA is TGCGCCAGCAGCTTCGGGGTGGGGACTGAAGCTTTCTTT. Translated, it gives CASSFGVGTEAFF.

This clone has only a few counts. The CDR3 bases are TGTGCCAGCACCGCGGGGACTACCTACAATGAGCAGTTCTTC. It specifies CASTAGTTYNEQFF. J is TRBJ2-1 and V is TRBV28; 7 positions agree with TRBD2. J lost 2 bases, V lost 7 bases, and 5 bases had no gene match. This CDR3 region has 14 residues. The germline V gene encodes CDR1 MDHEN and CDR2 SYDVKM.

This clone was seen a handful of times. This chain uses TRBV18 with TRBJ1-5; D might be TRBD1 (5 bases). V gave up 6 bases and J gave up 3 bases, with 12 bases separating them. The germline V gene encodes CDR1 KGHSH and CDR2 LQKENI. The CDR3 is 14 residues long. The CDR3: CASSPRQYNQPQHF. The CDR3 DNA is TGTGCCAGCTCCCCAAGACAGTACAATCAGCCCCAGCATTTT.

This sequence joins TRBV6-6 and TRBJ2-3, with TRBD2 as a possible D gene (5 bases). Germline CDR1 MNHNY, CDR2 SVGAGI (reference sequence). Trimming cost V 6 bases and J 5 bases, with 15 bases left between them. The CDR3 contains 14 residues. The CDR3: CASSLAARGDTQYF. Here the CDR3 DNA reads TGTGCCAGCAGCCTAGCTGCCCGAGGAGATACGCAGTATTTT.

This clone was picked up a small number of times. The chain joins TRBV7-9 to TRBJ1-2; 8 nucleotides line up with TRBD1. This CDR3 has 15 residues. Trimming took 3 bases from V and 2 from J; bases not matched to a gene: 5. Germline V CDR1 and CDR2: SEHNR, FQNEAQ (reference sequence). The CDR3 is CASSLTRGRNYGYTF. The CDR3 bases are TGTGCCAGCAGCTTGACCAGGGGGCGAAACTATGGCTACACCTTC.

V is TRBV6-5 and J is TRBJ2-3, with a tentative D call TRBD1 (5 bases). This CDR3 contains 14 residues. Germline V gives CDR1 MNHEY, CDR2 SVGAGI. Between the trimmed V and J ends, which lost 6 bases and 3 bases, there was a span of 13 bases. CDR3 bases: TGTGCCAGCAGACCCCCAGGGTGGACAGATACGCAGTATTTT. Translation gives CASRPPGWTDTQYF.

The chain joins TRBV27 to TRBJ2-6, with unresolved D. There are 15 residues in the CDR3. Trimming left V 6 bases short and J 4 bases short, with 13 bases between. Germline V CDR1 and CDR2: MNHEY, SMNVEV (reference sequence). The CDR3 protein is CASRPGGGGANVLTF. DNA for the CDR3: TGTGCCAGCAGGCCCGGCGGCGGCGGGGCCAACGTCCTGACTTTC.

CDR3 residues: CASSLDRVNTGELFF. In DNA form, the CDR3 reads TGTGCCAGCAGCCTGGACAGGGTGAACACCGGGGAGCTGTTTTTT. The chain employs TRBV7-9 and TRBJ2-2; 8 nucleotides agree with TRBD1. V dropped 5 bases and J dropped 1; count of bases not matched to a gene: 3. Germline-derived CDR1 and CDR2 are SEHNR and FQNEAQ (reference sequence). The CDR3 contains 15 residues.

This rearrangement joins TRBV7-2 to TRBJ2-3; D is undetermined. Trimming took 1 base from V and 6 from J, leaving 8 bases between them. Germline CDR1 is SGHTA and CDR2 is FQGNSA. The CDR3 extends over 13 amino acids. CDR3: CASSLDTRDTQYF. The CDR3 region has the DNA TGTGCCAGCAGCTTAGATACCAGGGATACGCAGTATTTT.

The chain has TRBV28 and TRBJ2-4, with 9 bases that match TRBD1. V lost 7 bases and J lost 6; bases outside the gene matches: 7. Per germline, CDR1 MDHEN and CDR2 SYDVKM. The CDR3 runs to 14 residues. The CDR3 coding sequence is TGTGCCAGCACCTCCACAGGGGGCATAAACATTCAGTACTTC. It translates to CASTSTGGINIQYF.

V usage is TRBV11-2 and J usage is TRBJ1-2; weak D call: TRBD1 (6 bases). V lost 2 bases, J lost 8 bases, and 12 bases lay in between. The germline gives CDR1 SGHAT, CDR2 FQNNGV. This CDR3 is 13 amino acids long. Written as DNA, the CDR3 is TGTGCCAGCAGCTTAAAATCGGACAGCGGCTACACCTTC. This sequence encodes CASSLKSDSGYTF.